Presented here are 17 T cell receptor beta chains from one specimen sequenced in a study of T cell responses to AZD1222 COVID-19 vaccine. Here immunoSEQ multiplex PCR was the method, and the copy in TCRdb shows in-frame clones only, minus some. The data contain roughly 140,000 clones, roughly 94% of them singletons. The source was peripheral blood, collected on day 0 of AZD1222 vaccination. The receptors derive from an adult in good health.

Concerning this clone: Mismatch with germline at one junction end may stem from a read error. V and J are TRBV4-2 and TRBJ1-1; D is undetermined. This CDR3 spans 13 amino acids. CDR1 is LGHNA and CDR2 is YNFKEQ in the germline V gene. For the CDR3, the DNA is TGTGCCAGCAGCCAAGAAATTGAAGGGCCTGTCCTCTTT. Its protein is CASSQEIEGPVLF.

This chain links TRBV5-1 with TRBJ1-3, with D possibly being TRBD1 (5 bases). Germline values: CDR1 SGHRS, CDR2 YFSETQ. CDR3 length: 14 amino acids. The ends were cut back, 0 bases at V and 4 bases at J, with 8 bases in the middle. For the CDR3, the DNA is TGCGCCAGCAGCTTGGCAGGGTACGGAAACACCATATATTTT. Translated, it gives CASSLAGYGNTIYF.

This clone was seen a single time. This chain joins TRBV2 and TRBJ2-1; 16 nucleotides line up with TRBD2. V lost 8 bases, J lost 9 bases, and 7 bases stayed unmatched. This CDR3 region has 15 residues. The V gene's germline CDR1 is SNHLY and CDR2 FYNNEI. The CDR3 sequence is CASREGTSGRGEQFF. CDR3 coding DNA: TGTGCCAGCCGGGAGGGGACTAGCGGGAGGGGTGAGCAGTTCTTC.

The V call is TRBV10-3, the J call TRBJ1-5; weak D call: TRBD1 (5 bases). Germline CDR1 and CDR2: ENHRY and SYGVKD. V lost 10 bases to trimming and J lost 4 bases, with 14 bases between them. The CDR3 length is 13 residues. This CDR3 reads CATGTADNQPQHF. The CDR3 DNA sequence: TGTGCCACCGGGACCGCTGATAATCAGCCCCAGCATTTT.

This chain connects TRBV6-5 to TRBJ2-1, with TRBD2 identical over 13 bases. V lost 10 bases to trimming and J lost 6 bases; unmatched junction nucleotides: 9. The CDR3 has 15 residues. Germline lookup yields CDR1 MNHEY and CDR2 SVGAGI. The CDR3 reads CATTSGGAGANEQFF. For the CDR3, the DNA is TGTGCCACCACTAGCGGGGGGGCCGGGGCCAATGAGCAGTTCTTC.

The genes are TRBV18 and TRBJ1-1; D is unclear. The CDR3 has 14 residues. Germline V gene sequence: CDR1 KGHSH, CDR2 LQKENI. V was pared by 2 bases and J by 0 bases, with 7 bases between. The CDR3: CASSPSRMNTEAFF. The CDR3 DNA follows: TGTGCCAGCTCACCAAGTAGGATGAACACTGAAGCTTTCTTT.

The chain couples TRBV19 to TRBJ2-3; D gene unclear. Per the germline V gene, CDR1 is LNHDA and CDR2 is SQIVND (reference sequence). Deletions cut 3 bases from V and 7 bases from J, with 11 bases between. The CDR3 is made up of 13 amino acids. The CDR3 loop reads CASSISGRNTQYF. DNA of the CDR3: TGTGCCAGTAGTATCTCGGGCAGAAATACGCAGTATTTT.

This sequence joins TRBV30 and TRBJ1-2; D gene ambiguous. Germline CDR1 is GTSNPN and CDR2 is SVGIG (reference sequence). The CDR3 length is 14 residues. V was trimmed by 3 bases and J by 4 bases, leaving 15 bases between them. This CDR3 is CAWRTGGVSYGYTF. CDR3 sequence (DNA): TGTGCCTGGAGAACCGGTGGGGTTTCCTATGGCTACACCTTC.

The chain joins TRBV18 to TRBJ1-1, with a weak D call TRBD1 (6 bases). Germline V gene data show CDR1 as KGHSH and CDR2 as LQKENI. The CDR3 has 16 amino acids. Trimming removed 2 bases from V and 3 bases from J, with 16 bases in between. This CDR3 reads CASSPSLRGADTEAFF. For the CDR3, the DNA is TGTGCCAGCTCACCAAGCCTACGGGGGGCAGACACTGAAGCTTTCTTT.

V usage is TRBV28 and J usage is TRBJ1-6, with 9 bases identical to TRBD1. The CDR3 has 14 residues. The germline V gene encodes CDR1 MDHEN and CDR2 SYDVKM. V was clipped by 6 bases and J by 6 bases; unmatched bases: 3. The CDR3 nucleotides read TGTGCCAGCAGGGAGACAGGGGGTAATTCACCCCTCCACTTT. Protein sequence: CASRETGGNSPLHF.

In DNA form, the CDR3 reads TGTGCCAGCAGCTTAGGATCTTTGGACAGCTCAGGCAATGAGCAGTTCTTC. It codes for CASSLGSLDSSGNEQFF. This chain links TRBV7-9 with TRBJ2-1, with D possibly being TRBD1 (6 bases). CDR3 size: 17 residues. Germline lookup yields CDR1 SEHNR and CDR2 FQNEAQ (reference sequence). V was cut by 1 base and J by 6 bases, with 19 bases left in between.

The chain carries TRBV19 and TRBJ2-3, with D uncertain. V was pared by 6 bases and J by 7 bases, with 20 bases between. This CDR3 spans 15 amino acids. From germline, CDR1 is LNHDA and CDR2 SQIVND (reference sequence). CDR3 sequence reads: CASSTSILFLNTQYF. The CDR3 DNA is TGTGCCAGTAGCACCTCCATCCTTTTTTTGAATACGCAGTATTTT.

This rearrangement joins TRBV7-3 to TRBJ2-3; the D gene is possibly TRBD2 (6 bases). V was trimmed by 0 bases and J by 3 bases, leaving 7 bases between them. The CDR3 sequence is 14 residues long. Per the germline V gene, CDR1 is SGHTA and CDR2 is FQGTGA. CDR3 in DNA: TGTGCCAGCAGCTTAACCGGGAGTACAGATACGCAGTATTTT. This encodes CASSLTGSTDTQYF.

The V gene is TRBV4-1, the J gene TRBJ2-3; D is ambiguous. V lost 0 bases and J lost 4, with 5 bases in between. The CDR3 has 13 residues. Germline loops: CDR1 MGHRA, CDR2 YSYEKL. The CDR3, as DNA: TGCGCCAGCAGCCAAGATTCCCCAGATACGCAGTATTTT. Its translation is CASSQDSPDTQYF.

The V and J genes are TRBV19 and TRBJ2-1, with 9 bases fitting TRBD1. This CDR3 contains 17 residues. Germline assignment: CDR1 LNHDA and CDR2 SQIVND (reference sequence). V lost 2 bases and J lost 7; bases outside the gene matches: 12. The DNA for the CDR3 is TGTGCCAGTAGTATAAGAGGTTGGGACAGGGTTTCGAATGAGCAGTTCTTC. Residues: CASSIRGWDRVSNEQFF. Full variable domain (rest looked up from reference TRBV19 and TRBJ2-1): DGGITQSPKYLFRKEGQNVTLSCEQNLNHDAMYWYRQDPGQGLRLIYYSQIVNDFQKGDIAEGYSVSREKKESFPLTVTSAQKNPTAFYLCASSIRGWDRVSNEQFFGPGTRLTVL.

The CDR3 protein is CASSLSPGTDTQYF. The CDR3 region has the DNA TGTGCCAGCAGCTTATCCCCAGGGACAGATACGCAGTATTTT. The J gene is TRBJ2-3, the V gene TRBV7-2; D possibly corresponds to TRBD1 (5 bases). The CDR3 sequence is 14 residues long. CDR1 SGHTA and CDR2 FQGNSA come from the germline V gene. V shed 2 bases and J shed 3 bases, with 9 bases lying between them. Complete variable domain (other parts from reference TRBV7-2 and TRBJ2-3): GAGVSQSPSNKVTEKGKDVELRCDPISGHTALYWYRQSLGQGLEFLIYFQGNSAPDKSGLPSDRFSAERTGGSVSTLTIQRTQQEDSAVYLCASSLSPGTDTQYFGPGTRLTVL.

CDR3 bases: TGTGCCACCAGCGGGGTAGGGTATGTTGTGCAGTACGTC. Translated, it gives CATSGVGYVVQYV. The chain carries TRBV15 and TRBJ2-7, with no clear D. Germline V gives CDR1 LNHNV, CDR2 YYDKDF (reference sequence). The CDR3 runs 13 residues. V was trimmed by 5 bases and J by 9 bases, leaving 17 bases between them.